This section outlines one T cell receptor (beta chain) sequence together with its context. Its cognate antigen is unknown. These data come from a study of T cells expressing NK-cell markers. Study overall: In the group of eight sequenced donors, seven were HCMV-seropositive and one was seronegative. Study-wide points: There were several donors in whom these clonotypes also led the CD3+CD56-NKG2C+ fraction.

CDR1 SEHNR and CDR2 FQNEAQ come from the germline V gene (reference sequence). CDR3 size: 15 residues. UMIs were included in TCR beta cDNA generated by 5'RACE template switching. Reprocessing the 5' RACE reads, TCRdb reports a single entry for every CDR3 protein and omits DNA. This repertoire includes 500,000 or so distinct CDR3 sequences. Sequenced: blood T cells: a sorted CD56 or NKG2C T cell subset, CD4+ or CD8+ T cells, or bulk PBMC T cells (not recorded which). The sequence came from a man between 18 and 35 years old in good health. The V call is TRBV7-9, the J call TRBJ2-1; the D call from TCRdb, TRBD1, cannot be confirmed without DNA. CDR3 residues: CASSLRSDRGGREFF. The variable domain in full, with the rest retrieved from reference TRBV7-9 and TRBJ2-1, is DTGVSQNPRHKITKRGQNVTFRCDPISEHNRLYWYRQTLGQGPEFLTYFQNEAQLEKSRLLSDRFSAERPKGSFSTLEIQRTEQGDSAMYLCASSLRSDRGGREFFGPGTRLTVL.